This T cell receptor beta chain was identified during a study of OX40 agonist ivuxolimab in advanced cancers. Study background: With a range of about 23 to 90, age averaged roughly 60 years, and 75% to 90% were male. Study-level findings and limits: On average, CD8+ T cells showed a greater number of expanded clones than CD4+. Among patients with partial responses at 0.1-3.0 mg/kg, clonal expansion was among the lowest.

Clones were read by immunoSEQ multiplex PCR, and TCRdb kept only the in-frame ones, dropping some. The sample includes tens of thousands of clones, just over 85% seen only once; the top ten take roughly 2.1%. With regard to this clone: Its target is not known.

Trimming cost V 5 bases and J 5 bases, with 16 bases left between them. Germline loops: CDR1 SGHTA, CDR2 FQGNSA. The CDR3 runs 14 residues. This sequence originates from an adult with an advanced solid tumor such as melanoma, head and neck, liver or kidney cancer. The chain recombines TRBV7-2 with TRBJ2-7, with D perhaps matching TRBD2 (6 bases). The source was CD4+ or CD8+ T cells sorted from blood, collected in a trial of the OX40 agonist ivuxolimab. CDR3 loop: CASSLGVGGNEQYF. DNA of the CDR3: TGTGCCAGCAGCCTAGGTGTGGGCGGGAACGAGCAGTACTTC.